The 11 T cell receptor beta chains below come from one sample, sequenced in a study of cytomegalovirus exposure and HLA in healthy donors. Primers for the PCR totalled 60 Vbeta and 13 Jbeta. Sequencing used immunoSEQ multiplex PCR; TCRdb keeps in-frame clones, though not all of them. The profile shows around 100,000 clones, roughly 80% of them singletons. The specimen sequenced was PBMCs. These receptors were obtained from a man aged 40-49 years in good health and CMV-seronegative.

This chain joins TRBV10-3 and TRBJ1-2, with TRBD1 identical over 9 bases. In germline, CDR1 is ENHRY, CDR2 SYGVKD. CDR3 length: 13 amino acids. J was trimmed by 6 bases and V by 9 bases; bases with no gene match: 8. The DNA for the CDR3 is TGTGCCATGAGGACAGGGGATTATCATGGCTACACCTTC. This encodes CAMRTGDYHGYTF.

J is TRBJ1-5 and V is TRBV25-1; unclear D gene. The CDR3 spans 14 residues. Germline V gene lookup returns CDR1 MGHDK and CDR2 SYGVNS. Trimming pared 4 bases from V and 8 bases from J, leaving 15 bases between. DNA of the CDR3: TGTGCCAGCAGTGTATCGGGAGCTGTGAAGCCCCAGCATTTT. Translating it yields CASSVSGAVKPQHF.

V is TRBV4-3 and J is TRBJ1-2, with TRBD1 identical over 7 bases. V was clipped by 0 bases and J by 1 base; unmatched bases: 2. Germline V gives CDR1 LGHNA, CDR2 YSLEER. There are 15 residues in the CDR3. The CDR3 DNA reads TGCGCCAGCAGCCAAGATACAGGGGTTAACTATGGCTACACCTTC. Translated: CASSQDTGVNYGYTF.

This clone was recorded once. The rearrangement uses TRBV9 and TRBJ1-3; D is perhaps TRBD1 (6 bases). Trimming took 3 bases from V and 0 from J, leaving 16 bases between them. Germline-derived CDR1 and CDR2 are SGDLS and YYNGEE. This CDR3 comprises 17 residues. CDR3 nucleotides: TGTGCCAGCAGCGCGTCGCGGGGGCGGCTCTCTGGAAACACCATATATTTT. Translated: CASSASRGRLSGNTIYF.

The chain links TRBV7-6 to TRBJ2-7; TRBD2 is a possible D gene (5 bases). Between the trimmed V and J ends, which lost 3 bases and 3 bases, there was a span of 12 bases. Germline V gene sequence: CDR1 SGHVS, CDR2 FNYEAQ. The CDR3 runs 14 residues. For the CDR3, the DNA is TGTGCCAGCAGCTTTAGTGACGGACTCTACGAGCAGTACTTC. Encoded protein: CASSFSDGLYEQYF.

V gene TRBV11-2 combines with J gene TRBJ2-1; the D gene is possibly TRBD1 (6 bases). Germline loops: CDR1 SGHAT, CDR2 FQNNGV. CDR3 length equals 13 residues. The germline V and J ends were trimmed by 0 bases and 8 bases, with 8 bases remaining between them. The CDR3 spells CASSLDRGDEQFF. Written as DNA, the CDR3 is TGTGCCAGCAGCTTAGACAGGGGAGATGAGCAGTTCTTC.

The chain joins TRBV19 to TRBJ1-2; TRBD1 aligns across 9 bases. V lost 10 bases and J lost 2; bases outside the gene matches: 14. Germline V lookup: CDR1 LNHDA, CDR2 SQIVND (reference sequence). The CDR3 is 16 residues long. CDR3 DNA sequence: TGTGCCACCCTAAGCATACAGGGGGCGAAAAACTATGGCTACACCTTC. Protein product: CATLSIQGAKNYGYTF.

This chain joins TRBV5-1 and TRBJ1-2, with 7 bases that match TRBD1. CDR1 is SGHRS and CDR2 is YFSETQ in the germline V gene. Unmatched junction bases numbered 8, after V lost 4 bases and J lost 8 bases. The CDR3 sequence is 13 residues long. The CDR3 protein is CASSPDRSLGYTF. The CDR3 bases are TGCGCCAGCAGCCCGGACAGGAGTCTGGGCTACACCTTC.

The sample holds a few counts of this clone. The J gene is TRBJ1-4, the V gene TRBV2, with D perhaps TRBD1 (5 bases). The CDR3 has 15 amino acids. The V gene's germline CDR1 is SNHLY and CDR2 FYNNEI. The germline V and J ends were trimmed by 0 bases and 5 bases, with 10 bases remaining between them. CDR3 coding DNA: TGTGCCAGCAGTGAAGCAGGGGCAGGAAATGAAAAACTGTTTTTT. This sequence encodes CASSEAGAGNEKLFF.

This clone has more than one count but fewer than ten. The V call is TRBV28, the J call TRBJ2-7, with D maybe TRBD1 (6 bases). This CDR3 spans 14 amino acids. In germline, CDR1 is MDHEN, CDR2 SYDVKM. Between the trimmed V and J ends, which lost 6 bases and 1 base, there was a span of 13 bases. CDR3 sequence: CASSSRDTSYEQYF. The CDR3 bases are TGTGCCAGCAGCAGCCGGGACACATCCTACGAGCAGTACTTC.

The chain recombines TRBV15 with TRBJ2-5, with a weak D call TRBD2 (5 bases). Germline V gene sequence: CDR1 LNHNV, CDR2 YYDKDF (reference sequence). The CDR3 spans 14 residues. The germline V and J ends were trimmed by 4 bases and 5 bases, with 14 bases remaining between them. The CDR3, as DNA: TGTGCCACCAGCAAAAGCCGGACTTCGGAGACCCAGTACTTC. Protein product: CATSKSRTSETQYF.